A selection of T cell receptor beta chains follows, all from one sample in a study of T cells in Graves' hyperthyroidism and ophthalmopathy. TCRdb recomputed calls from the multiplex PCR reads with MiXCR, one row per CDR3 protein. The table includes hundreds of thousands of distinct CDR3 sequences, 35% detected once. Sequencing was carried out using blood. These receptors originate from a middle-aged woman with Graves' hyperthyroidism. Both conserved end residues are part of each CDR3. D genes are given only for firm matches. The size field is filled for only some rows; it gives once, few, many or a size class.

abundance	d_gene	v_gene	j_gene	CDR3nt	CDR3aa
-	-	TRBV29-1	TRBJ2-6	TGCAGCGTTGAAGGGGACAACGTCCTGACTTTC	CSVEGDNVLTF
-	-	TRBV24-1	TRBJ2-2	TGTGCCAGCTCACCACGGGGGACGGCTAACACCGGGGAGCTGTTTTTT	CASSPRGTANTGELFF
many	-	TRBV6-5	TRBJ1-1	TGTGCCACCTCAAGGCTAATGAACACTGAAGCTTTCTTT	CATSRLMNTEAFF
many	-	TRBV7-2	TRBJ1-4	TGTGCCAGCAGCTTAGAGCAGGGAGGCGAAAAACTGTTTTTT	CASSLEQGGEKLFF
once	TRBD1	TRBV10-3	TRBJ2-7	TGTGCCATCACCAAGACAGGGACGCACGAGCAGTACTTC	CAITKTGTHEQYF
-	-	TRBV20-1	TRBJ1-2	TGCAGTGCTAGAGGGGCGGGAAAAAATAACTATGGCTACACCTTC	CSARGAGKNNYGYTF
-	-	TRBV4-1	TRBJ2-7	TGCGCCAGCAGCCAAGTTTTGGCGGGGGCAAGCTCCTACGAGCAGTACTTC	CASSQVLAGASSYEQYF
many	-	TRBV7-9	TRBJ1-2	TGTGCCAGCAGCTTCGGGGGTGCCTATGGCTACACCTTC	CASSFGGAYGYTF
-	-	TRBV7-6	TRBJ2-7	TGTGCCAGCAGCTTGGAACAGGGAAGGGGTGAGCAGTACTTC	CASSLEQGRGEQYF
few	TRBD1	TRBV6-5	TRBJ2-7	TGTGCCAGCAGTCCGACAGGGGGGAGATCCTACGAGCAGTACTTC	CASSPTGGRSYEQYF
-	TRBD1	TRBV29-1	TRBJ1-1	TGCAGCTGGGGACAGGGGGCGAGCACTGAAGCTTTCTTT	CSWGQGASTEAFF
many	-	TRBV19	TRBJ1-2	TGTGCCAGTAGCAAACAGGGAACTAACTATGGCTACACCTTC	CASSKQGTNYGYTF
-	-	TRBV2	TRBJ1-2	TGTGCCAGCTCACCTCGGGCCCTACCTAACTATGGCTACACCTTC	CASSPRALPNYGYTF
-	TRBD1	TRBV6-2/TRBV6-3	TRBJ1-3	TGTGCCAGCAGTTACCTAATCGGGGTCAGGGGGACGAGATCTGGAAACACCATATATTTT	CASSYLIGVRGTRSGNTIYF
-	TRBD1	TRBV5-8	TRBJ1-6	TGTGCCGGCAGCTTGAGGACAGGGCCCTACAATAATTCACCCCTCCACTTT	CAGSLRTGPYNNSPLHF
few	TRBD2	TRBV24-1	TRBJ2-1	TGTGCCACCAGTGGTCCGACTAGCGATGAGCAGTTCTTC	CATSGPTSDEQFF
many	-	TRBV19	TRBJ1-3	TGTGCCAGTGCGGAACCTGGAAACACCATATATTTT	CASAEPGNTIYF
many	TRBD1	TRBV7-2	TRBJ2-5	TGTGCCAGCAGCCCACGGGGGCGGACAGGGGACGGGACCCAGTACTTC	CASSPRGRTGDGTQYF
-	TRBD1	TRBV14	TRBJ1-1	TGTGCCAGCACCAGATTTGGACAGGGGGGCGCTTTCTTT	CASTRFGQGGAFF
few	-	TRBV10-3	TRBJ1-1	TGTGCCATCAGTGAGTCGTTTTCAGGTTTGAACACTGAAGCTTTCTTT	CAISESFSGLNTEAFF
many	TRBD1	TRBV7-2	TRBJ1-5	TGTGCCAGCAGCTCCCAGGGGGTGCAGCCCCAGCATTTT	CASSSQGVQPQHF
-	-	TRBV7-9	TRBJ1-5	TGCGCCAGCAGCCAAGATCAGTACCCCCTTAATCAGCCCCAGCATTTT	CASSQDQYPLNQPQHF
many	TRBD2	TRBV11-1	TRBJ2-7	TGTGCCAGCAGCTTCGGGGGGGACGAGCAGTACTTC	CASSFGGDEQYF
many	TRBD1	TRBV7-2	TRBJ1-3	TGTGCCAGCAGCCCTGGACAGGCCGCCGGCACCATATATTTT	CASSPGQAAGTIYF
-	-	TRBV14	TRBJ2-6	TGTGCCAGCAGCCAAGGAGGCGGCTCTGGGGCCAACGTCCTGACTTTC	CASSQGGGSGANVLTF
few	-	TRBV10-3	TRBJ1-2	TGTGCCAGCAGTGAAGTATCTGCAGGATCCTATGGCTACACCTTC	CASSEVSAGSYGYTF
many	-	TRBV20-1	TRBJ1-2	TGCAGTGCAGGGACACCCTCTAACTATGGCTACACCTTC	CSAGTPSNYGYTF
many	-	TRBV7-3	TRBJ2-6	TGTGCCAGCAGCCCGCCGGGGCACCCTGGGGCCAACGTCCTGACTTTC	CASSPPGHPGANVLTF
-	-	TRBV7-2	TRBJ1-5	TGTGCCAGCAGCTTCTCAAATCAGCTCCAGCATTTT	CASSFSNQLQHF
-	TRBD2	TRBV11-1	TRBJ2-5	TGTGCCAGGAGCTTCGATTGGGTAGCGGGGGGACTTTTCCAAGAGACCCAGTACTTC	CARSFDWVAGGLFQETQYF
-	TRBD2	TRBV6-1	TRBJ2-2	TGTGCCAGCAGACGCTACCCAGAATTAGCGGGAGGCGGCACCGGGGAGCTGTTTTTT	CASRRYPELAGGGTGELFF
few	TRBD1	TRBV28	TRBJ2-7	TGTGCCAGCAGTCGCCGGACAGGGGTCCTGGAGGAGCAGTACTTC	CASSRRTGVLEEQYF
-	-	TRBV7-2	TRBJ2-7	TGTGCCAGCAACACCAGGGGGGAAGGCTACGAGCAGTACTTC	CASNTRGEGYEQYF
medium-sized	-	TRBV7-8	TRBJ2-7	TGTGCCAGCAGCTCGCTAGCCACCTACGAGCAGTACTTC	CASSSLATYEQYF
-	-	TRBV12-3/TRBV12-4	TRBJ2-7	TGTGCCAGCAGTTTACAGGGGATCGGCGAGCAGTACTTC	CASSLQGIGEQYF
-	TRBD2	TRBV20-1	TRBJ2-2	TGCAGTGCTAGCGCTAGCGGGAGGGGTGCCGGGGAGCTGTTTTTT	CSASASGRGAGELFF